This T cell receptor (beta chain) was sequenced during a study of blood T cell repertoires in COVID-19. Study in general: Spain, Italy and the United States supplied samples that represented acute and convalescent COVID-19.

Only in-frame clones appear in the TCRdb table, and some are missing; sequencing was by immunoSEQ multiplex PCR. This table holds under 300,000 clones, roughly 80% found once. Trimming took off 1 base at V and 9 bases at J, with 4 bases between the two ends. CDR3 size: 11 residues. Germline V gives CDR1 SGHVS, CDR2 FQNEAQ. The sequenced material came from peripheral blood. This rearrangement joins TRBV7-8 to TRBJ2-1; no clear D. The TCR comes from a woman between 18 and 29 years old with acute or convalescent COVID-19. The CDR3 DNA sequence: TGTGCCAGCAGCTTAGGGGCTGAGCAGTTCTTC. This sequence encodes CASSLGAEQFF.